Below, 28 T cell receptor beta chains from the same sample are listed, as sequenced in a study of glioma-infiltrating T cells. Amplification of TCR alpha and beta CDR3 regions from RNA used iRepertoire nested multiplex PCR. One entry per CDR3 protein results from TCRdb running MiXCR on the multiplex PCR reads. This table has 300,000 to 450,000 distinct CDR3 sequences, roughly two fifths appearing once. The specimen sequenced was glioma tissue, nonneoplastic brain tissue, or PBMCs (not recorded which). The receptor set was obtained from a human donor with low-grade glioma or glioblastoma, undergoing nonglioma brain surgery, or in good health (not recorded which).

As concerns this clonotype: A single base separates this from a much larger clone, so it may be a read error. The V gene is TRBV28, the J gene TRBJ2-7, with D uncertain. CDR1 and CDR2 from the germline V gene are MDHEN and SYDVKM. This CDR3 comprises 14 residues. CDR3 sequence (DNA): TGTGCCAGCAGTTCCTCTGGAAGTACCTACGGGCAGTACTTC. Translation gives CASSSSGSTYGQYF.

The V gene is TRBV12-3 or TRBV12-4, the J gene TRBJ2-5; 7 bases align to TRBD2. V was clipped by 0 bases and J by 1 base; unmatched bases: 14. The CDR3 runs to 19 residues. DNA of the CDR3: TGTGCCAGCAGTTTAGCGCGGGAATTGGGAGGGCAGAGCCAAGAGACCCAGTACTTC. It specifies CASSLARELGGQSQETQYF.

This chain links TRBV29-1 with TRBJ2-3, with 10 nucleotides matching TRBD2. Looked up from germline, CDR1 is SQVTM and CDR2 is ANQGSEA. This CDR3 has 15 amino acids. The J segment lost 1 base and the V segment lost 2 bases, leaving 3 bases of the junction unmatched. The CDR3, as DNA: TGCAGCGTTGAACGGACTAGCGGAGGCACAGATACGCAGTATTTT. Its protein is CSVERTSGGTDTQYF.

This chain uses TRBV7-2 with TRBJ2-1, with 7 bases lining up with TRBD2. The CDR3 length is 16 residues. Germline trimming cut 5 bases from V and 3 bases from J; bases unmatched to any gene: 10. Germline V CDR1 and CDR2: SGHTA, FQGNSA. Here the CDR3 DNA reads TGTGCCAGCAGCCTCAATGGAGGGAGGGGCTACAATGAGCAGTTCTTC. Protein product: CASSLNGGRGYNEQFF. Variable domain in full (rest from reference TRBV7-2 and TRBJ2-1): GAGVSQSPSNKVTEKGKDVELRCDPISGHTALYWYRQSLGQGLEFLIYFQGNSAPDKSGLPSDRFSAERTGGSVSTLTIQRTQQEDSAVYLCASSLNGGRGYNEQFFGPGTRLTVL.

The chain joins TRBV24-1 to TRBJ2-5; possible D gene TRBD1, 5 bases. The CDR3 length is 15 residues. Germline V CDR1 and CDR2: KGHDR, SFDVKD. The V end was cut by 2 bases, the J end by 1 base, with 10 bases between. The CDR3 here is CATSDSPQGQETQYF. The CDR3, as DNA: TGTGCCACCAGTGATTCCCCGCAGGGCCAAGAGACCCAGTACTTC.

The table lists this clonotype with many counts. The chain recombines TRBV20-1 with TRBJ2-1; TRBD2 matches 13 bases. V was pared by 7 bases and J by 6 bases, with 6 bases of the junction left unmatched. CDR3 length equals 14 residues. From germline, CDR1 is DFQATT and CDR2 SNEGSKA (reference sequence). The CDR3: CSVPRTSGSNEQFF. The CDR3 DNA reads TGCAGTGTCCCGCGGACTAGCGGGAGCAATGAGCAGTTCTTC.

This chain uses TRBV19 with TRBJ1-2; possibly TRBD1 for D (6 bases). The V and J ends lost 10 bases and 4 bases respectively, with 16 bases between them. The CDR3 extends over 13 amino acids. CDR1 and CDR2 (germline): LNHDA, SQIVND (reference sequence). The CDR3 DNA reads as TGTGCCACCAGGGGAGGGATCGTCTATGGCTACACCTTC. Protein sequence: CATRGGIVYGYTF.

The rearrangement joins TRBV5-4 to TRBJ2-2, with TRBD2 identical over 7 bases. Per germline, CDR1 SGHNT and CDR2 YYREEE (reference sequence). V lost 0 bases, J lost 5 bases, and 7 bases stayed unmatched. The CDR3 spans 16 residues. Written as DNA, the CDR3 is TGTGCCAGCAGCTTGGGTGGCGGGAGAAGGACCGGGGAGCTGTTTTTT. Amino acids: CASSLGGGRRTGELFF.

This chain links TRBV27 with TRBJ2-2; D is possibly TRBD1 (5 bases). Germline-derived CDR1 and CDR2 are MNHEY and SMNVEV (reference sequence). Trimming stripped 5 bases from V and 4 bases from J, with 14 bases between. There are 15 residues in the CDR3. The CDR3, as DNA: TGTGCCAGCAGTCGCGCAGGGTCCGTCACCGGGGAGCTGTTTTTT. Its protein product is CASSRAGSVTGELFF.

The genes are TRBV27 and TRBJ2-7; D is undetermined. Per germline, CDR1 MNHEY and CDR2 SMNVEV (reference sequence). V lost 5 bases, J lost 0 bases, and 17 bases lay in between. CDR3 size: 16 residues. This chain's CDR3 is CASSPVFVRYSYEQYF. In nucleotides, the CDR3 is TGTGCCAGCAGTCCGGTATTTGTCCGGTACTCCTACGAGCAGTACTTC.

V gene TRBV13 combines with J gene TRBJ2-1, with 11 bases that match TRBD1. Germline V gene sequence: CDR1 PRHDT, CDR2 FYEKMQ (reference sequence). The CDR3 contains 15 residues. Trimming removed 1 base from V and 8 bases from J; junction bases left unmatched: 4. Here the CDR3 reads CASSLAGQGEYEQFF. The CDR3 bases are TGTGCCAGCAGCTTAGCGGGACAGGGGGAGTATGAGCAGTTCTTC. The full variable domain, in which reference TRBV13 and TRBJ2-1 provide the parts outside the CDR3, is AAGVIQSPRHLIKEKRETATLKCYPIPRHDTVYWYQQGPGQDPQFLISFYEKMQSDKGSIPDRFSAQQFSDYHSELNMSSLELGDSALYFCASSLAGQGEYEQFFGPGTRLTVL.

A remark on this clonotype: At one boundary the junction diverges from the germline segment, which might be a read error. This chain links TRBV6-1 with TRBJ1-5; 8 bases are a match to TRBD1. Germline CDR1 is MNHNS and CDR2 is SASEGT. This CDR3 spans 16 amino acids. In DNA form, the CDR3 reads TGTGCCAGCATCACCAAGACAGGGGAAGGCAAACAGCCCCAGCATTTT. Amino acids: CASITKTGEGKQPQHF.

This clonotype has just a few counts. The chain couples TRBV7-8 to TRBJ1-2, with TRBD1 matching 7 bases. J lost 4 bases, V lost 5 bases, and 10 bases had no gene match. The CDR3 contains 15 residues. Germline values: CDR1 SGHVS, CDR2 FQNEAQ. This chain's CDR3 is CASSPRQGFSYGYTF. The DNA for the CDR3 is TGTGCCAGCAGCCCCAGACAGGGATTTAGCTATGGCTACACCTTC.

In this sample, this clonotype turned up a few times. The CDR3 here is CASSLGHSIGANVLTF. The CDR3 region has the DNA TGTGCCAGCAGTTTAGGGCATTCGATCGGGGCCAACGTCCTGACTTTC. The V gene is TRBV28, the J gene TRBJ2-6, with D uncertain. Per the germline V gene, CDR1 is MDHEN and CDR2 is SYDVKM. Trimming took 2 bases from V and 4 from J, leaving 12 bases between them. The CDR3 contains 16 residues.

The chain joins TRBV12-3 or TRBV12-4 to TRBJ1-3; 7 bases are shared with TRBD1. The length of the CDR3 is 14 residues. V was pared by 5 bases and J by 7 bases, with 8 bases of the junction left unmatched. Here the CDR3 reads CASSPRQGINTIYF. Written as DNA, the CDR3 is TGTGCCAGCAGTCCCAGACAGGGAATTAACACCATATATTTT.

Details on this clonotype: Possible read error: a much larger clone is one base away. The gene calls are TRBV7-2 and TRBJ2-3; D perhaps matches TRBD2 (6 bases). This CDR3 region has 13 residues. The germline V gene encodes CDR1 SGHTA and CDR2 FQGNSA. The CDR3 reads CGSSSGSTDTQYF. DNA of the CDR3: TGTGGCAGCAGCAGCGGGAGCACAGATACGCAGTATTTT.

The chain carries TRBV5-5 and TRBJ1-2; D is unclear. This CDR3 region has 12 residues. CDR1 is SGHKS, CDR2 YYEKEE, per germline (reference sequence). Trimming stripped 3 bases from V and 2 bases from J, with 5 bases between. CDR3 region: CASSSENYGYTF. Written as DNA, the CDR3 is TGTGCCAGCAGCTCCGAGAACTATGGCTACACCTTC.

This clonotype has ten or more counts. The chain joins TRBV6-5 to TRBJ2-7, with 7 bases that match TRBD1. V lost 0 bases and J lost 4; bases outside the gene matches: 3. There are 14 residues in the CDR3. CDR1 and CDR2 from the germline V gene are MNHEY and SVGAGI. The CDR3 DNA reads as TGTGCCAGCAGTTACTCACAGGGGCTGTACGAGCAGTACTTC. It translates to CASSYSQGLYEQYF.

The sample holds a few counts of this clonotype. This rearrangement joins TRBV28 to TRBJ1-5; D gene ambiguous. Germline CDR1 reads MDHEN; CDR2 reads SYDVKM. V lost 6 bases to trimming and J lost 7 bases, with 13 bases between them. There are 13 residues in the CDR3. DNA for the CDR3: TGTGCCAGCAGCGGGCAGCTGGAACAGCCCCAGCATTTT. Translated, it gives CASSGQLEQPQHF.

This chain links TRBV18 with TRBJ2-7; TRBD1 agrees at 8 bases. CDR3 length equals 16 residues. The germline gives CDR1 KGHSH, CDR2 LQKENI. V lost 3 bases and J lost 0; bases outside the gene matches: 7. Here the CDR3 DNA reads TGTGCCAGCTCACCCCGAGGACAGGGACCCTCCTACGAGCAGTACTTC. Translated, it gives CASSPRGQGPSYEQYF.

The chain joins TRBV7-9 to TRBJ2-7, with 10 bases aligning to TRBD1. The V segment lost 5 bases and the J segment 5 bases; nucleotides outside the gene matches: 12. CDR1 is SEHNR and CDR2 is FQNEAQ in the germline V gene (reference sequence). The CDR3 is made up of 16 amino acids. The CDR3 coding sequence is TGTGCCAGCAGCCCTTCCTTCCGGGACAGGGGTCACGAGCAGTACTTC. This codes for CASSPSFRDRGHEQYF.

The chain employs TRBV5-1 and TRBJ2-3; weak D call: TRBD2 (6 bases). The V end lost 4 bases, the J end lost 2 bases, and 14 bases lay between the germline ends. In germline, CDR1 is SGHRS, CDR2 YFSETQ. This CDR3 has 15 residues. CDR3 loop: CASSPPIADTDTQYF. In DNA, the CDR3 is TGCGCCAGCAGCCCCCCCATAGCGGACACAGATACGCAGTATTTT.

CDR3 nucleotide sequence: TGTGCCAGCAGTGTTGGACAGGGGGCGACAGATACGCAGTATTTT. Protein sequence: CASSVGQGATDTQYF. The chain uses TRBV2 and TRBJ2-3; 11 bases map to TRBD1. With 4 bases clipped from V and 3 bases from J, the junction kept 3 bases outside the gene matches. Germline V gene sequence: CDR1 SNHLY, CDR2 FYNNEI. The CDR3 runs 15 residues.

This clonotype was observed a few times. The chain employs TRBV27 and TRBJ2-3, with 7 bases fitting TRBD1. V lost 4 bases and J lost 0; bases outside the gene matches: 7. Germline V lookup: CDR1 MNHEY, CDR2 SMNVEV (reference sequence). The CDR3 sequence is 16 residues long. The CDR3 DNA reads TGTGCCAGCAGTTACCGGCAGGGGGATAGCACAGATACGCAGTATTTT. Its protein is CASSYRQGDSTDTQYF.

This clonotype was detected ten times or more. The CDR3 protein is CASRLPGSNNEQFF. CDR3 nucleotide sequence: TGTGCCAGCAGGTTACCGGGATCTAACAATGAGCAGTTCTTC. The genes are TRBV6-1 and TRBJ2-1; D possibly corresponds to TRBD2 (5 bases). CDR1 MNHNS and CDR2 SASEGT come from the germline V gene. V lost 6 bases to trimming and J lost 5 bases, with 14 bases between them. This CDR3 spans 14 amino acids.

This clonotype has just a few counts. V usage is TRBV10-3 and J usage is TRBJ2-7, with a possible D match to TRBD1 (5 bases). Germline CDR1 is ENHRY and CDR2 is SYGVKD. The V gene lost 2 bases and the J gene lost 4 bases, with 6 bases spanning the gap. The CDR3 contains 12 residues. Here the CDR3 DNA reads TGTGCCATCAGTGAGGACAGTTACGAGCAGTACTTC. The encoded protein is CAISEDSYEQYF.

This clonotype was observed a handful of times. The rearrangement links TRBV20-1 to TRBJ1-1; D possibly corresponds to TRBD1 (6 bases). The V end lost 7 bases, the J end lost 0 bases, and 12 bases lay between the germline ends. The CDR3 consists of 13 residues. Germline CDR1 is DFQATT and CDR2 is SNEGSKA (reference sequence). Written as DNA, the CDR3 is TGCAGTGGTAGTCGGGACATGAACACTGAAGCTTTCTTT. Translated: CSGSRDMNTEAFF.

This clonotype was seen a handful of times. This chain joins TRBV5-4 and TRBJ1-1; D possibly corresponds to TRBD1 (5 bases). V lost 0 bases and J lost 9, with 18 bases in between. Germline V CDR1 and CDR2: SGHNT, YYREEE (reference sequence). This CDR3 region has 15 residues. CDR3 region: CASSLAIGGDVKAFF. The CDR3 DNA reads TGTGCCAGCAGCTTGGCCATCGGAGGGGACGTGAAAGCTTTCTTT. The full variable domain, in which reference TRBV5-4 and TRBJ1-1 provide the parts outside the CDR3, is ETGVTQSPTHLIKTRGQQVTLRCSSQSGHNTVSWYQQALGQGPQFIFQYYREEENGRGNFPPRFSGLQFPNYSSELNVNALELDDSALYLCASSLAIGGDVKAFFGQGTRLTVV.